Following are 26 T cell receptor beta chains from one sample sequenced in a study of blood T cell repertoires in COVID-19. TCRdb's copy holds only in-frame clones and misses some; the assay was immunoSEQ multiplex PCR. Here the sample spans roughly 140,000 clones, around 78% being singletons. The specimen sequenced was peripheral blood. These receptors originate from a woman aged 55-75 years with acute or convalescent COVID-19.

This chain joins TRBV7-8 and TRBJ1-4; D gene uncertain. The germline gives CDR1 SGHVS, CDR2 FQNEAQ. Deletions cut 0 bases from V and 14 bases from J, with 13 bases between. CDR3 length: 13 residues. CDR3 coding DNA: TGTGCCAGCAGCTTAGCGCCTCGGGTAACTCTGTTTTTT. This encodes CASSLAPRVTLFF.

The chain couples TRBV2 to TRBJ2-1; D remains ambiguous. Trimming left V 3 bases short and J 10 bases short, with 10 bases between. Germline V CDR1 and CDR2: SNHLY, FYNNEI. The CDR3 totals 12 residues. In DNA, the CDR3 is TGTGCCAGCAGTGAGGAGAGACCCGAGCAGTTCTTC. This encodes CASSEERPEQFF.

V and J are TRBV18 and TRBJ2-7; D gene unclear. Trimming stripped 6 bases from V and 6 bases from J, with 15 bases between. Germline V CDR1 and CDR2: KGHSH, LQKENI. The length of the CDR3 is 13 residues. The CDR3 is CASSFDWNGEQYF. For the CDR3, the DNA is TGTGCCAGCTCTTTCGACTGGAATGGCGAGCAGTACTTC.

This chain uses TRBV28 with TRBJ1-1, with 7 positions matching TRBD1. CDR3 length: 16 amino acids. V trimming: 3 bases; J trimming: 8 bases; junction bases outside the gene matches: 15. Per germline, CDR1 MDHEN and CDR2 SYDVKM. In DNA, the CDR3 is TGTGCCAGCAGTTTCCCGATGCTGACAGGGTCAAAAGAAGCTTTCTTT. Its translation is CASSFPMLTGSKEAFF.

The rearrangement links TRBV28 to TRBJ2-7; 10 nucleotides align to TRBD2. There are 15 residues in the CDR3. The germline gives CDR1 MDHEN, CDR2 SYDVKM. J gave up 5 bases and V 6 bases, and 10 bases lay outside the gene matches. The CDR3 DNA sequence: TGTGCCAGCAGCCCAAGCGGGAGGGCTCCCAACGAGCAGTACTTC. Translating gives CASSPSGRAPNEQYF.

The rearrangement links TRBV19 to TRBJ1-1; no definite D call. This CDR3 spans 13 amino acids. V gave up 7 bases and J gave up 0 bases, with 9 bases separating them. The germline V gene encodes CDR1 LNHDA and CDR2 SQIVND (reference sequence). The CDR3 sequence is CASTSKLNTEAFF. The CDR3 bases are TGTGCCAGTACATCAAAGCTGAACACTGAAGCTTTCTTT.

The chain is built from TRBV15 and TRBJ2-3; 8 bases line up with TRBD2. Germline CDR1 reads LNHNV; CDR2 reads YYDKDF (reference sequence). The CDR3 consists of 15 residues. J gave up 4 bases and V 8 bases, and 11 bases lay outside the gene matches. The CDR3 bases are TGTGCCACCGGTCCGGGAGGGCCCTCAGCAGATACGCAGTATTTT. It encodes CATGPGGPSADTQYF.

V is TRBV5-4 and J is TRBJ2-3, with no clear D. V was clipped by 3 bases and J by 2 bases, with 13 bases between them. This CDR3 region has 15 residues. Germline V gene data show CDR1 as SGHNT and CDR2 as YYREEE (reference sequence). The CDR3 spells CASSSRATHTDTQYF. DNA for the CDR3: TGTGCCAGCAGCTCTCGTGCCACACACACAGATACGCAGTATTTT.

The CDR3 nucleotides are TGCGCCAGCAGCTTGGGAGCCCAACCGGGAGGAAATAAGCAGTACTTC. Encoded protein: CASSLGAQPGGNKQYF. V usage is TRBV5-1 and J usage is TRBJ2-7, with 7 positions matching TRBD2. The CDR3 runs to 16 residues. Germline V gene lookup returns CDR1 SGHRS and CDR2 YFSETQ. Losses at the gene ends were 0 bases for V and 8 bases for J; bases not matched to a gene: 14. Full variable domain (outside the CDR3, taken from reference TRBV5-1 and TRBJ2-7): KAGVTQTPRYLIKTRGQQVTLSCSPISGHRSVSWYQQTPGQGLQFLFEYFSETQRNKGNFPGRFSGRQFSNSRSEMNVSTLELGDSALYLCASSLGAQPGGNKQYFGPGTRLTVT.

Only a few counts were recorded for this clone. The chain is built from TRBV19 and TRBJ1-5, with D perhaps TRBD1 (6 bases). The CDR3 runs 14 residues. Germline V gene lookup returns CDR1 LNHDA and CDR2 SQIVND (reference sequence). V was cut by 6 bases and J by 2 bases, with 11 bases left in between. The CDR3 region has the DNA TGTGCCAGTAGAAACAGGGTCGGCAATCAGCCCCAGCATTTT. It yields the protein CASRNRVGNQPQHF.

This clone was seen a few times. This chain uses TRBV27 with TRBJ2-7; possible D gene TRBD2, 5 bases. Germline V gene data show CDR1 as MNHEY and CDR2 as SMNVEV (reference sequence). CDR3 length: 13 amino acids. Trimming left V 3 bases short and J 2 bases short, with 8 bases between. The CDR3 region is CASSFPGTYEQYF. The CDR3 DNA sequence: TGTGCCAGCAGTTTCCCGGGAACCTACGAGCAGTACTTC.

The chain recombines TRBV27 with TRBJ2-2; 8 bases line up with TRBD1. Per germline, CDR1 MNHEY and CDR2 SMNVEV (reference sequence). The length of the CDR3 is 15 residues. V dropped 4 bases and J dropped 4; count of bases not matched to a gene: 5. CDR3 amino acids: CASSSGTGFTGELFF. CDR3 nucleotide sequence: TGTGCCAGCAGTTCCGGGACAGGTTTCACCGGGGAGCTGTTTTTT.

This chain uses TRBV20-1 with TRBJ2-5; TRBD2 might be the D (6 bases). V gave up 3 bases and J gave up 5 bases, with 25 bases separating them. CDR1 is DFQATT and CDR2 is SNEGSKA in the germline V gene (reference sequence). The CDR3 has 17 amino acids. The CDR3 here is CSASYRWGNGGWETQYF. CDR3 in DNA: TGCAGTGCTAGTTATAGGTGGGGGAACGGGGGTTGGGAGACCCAGTACTTC.

The chain recombines TRBV11-2 with TRBJ2-1; perhaps TRBD2 as D (6 bases). Germline CDR1 reads SGHAT; CDR2 reads FQNNGV. The CDR3 is made up of 14 amino acids. Trimming cost V 1 base and J 9 bases, with 13 bases left between them. In DNA, the CDR3 is TGTGCCAGCAGCTTAGTAGCGGCGACGAGTGAGCAGTTCTTC. Protein: CASSLVAATSEQFF. Full variable domain (outside the CDR3, taken from reference TRBV11-2 and TRBJ2-1): EAGVAQSPRYKIIEKRQSVAFWCNPISGHATLYWYQQILGQGPKLLIQFQNNGVVDDSQLPKDRFSAERLKGVDSTLKIQPAKLEDSAVYLCASSLVAATSEQFFGPGTRLTVL.

This chain joins TRBV11-2 and TRBJ2-7, with D hard to call. This CDR3 has 14 amino acids. In germline, CDR1 is SGHAT, CDR2 FQNNGV. Between the trimmed V and J ends, which lost 4 bases and 0 bases, there was a span of 10 bases. CDR3 in DNA: TGTGCCAGCAGCTCATGGCGGAGCTCCTACGAGCAGTACTTC. Translated: CASSSWRSSYEQYF. The complete variable domain, with remaining parts taken from reference TRBV11-2 and TRBJ2-7, reads EAGVAQSPRYKIIEKRQSVAFWCNPISGHATLYWYQQILGQGPKLLIQFQNNGVVDDSQLPKDRFSAERLKGVDSTLKIQPAKLEDSAVYLCASSSWRSSYEQYFGPGTRLTVT.

This clone showed up just once. V usage is TRBV3-1 (or the pseudogene TRBV3-2) and J usage is TRBJ2-2; TRBD2 might be the D (6 bases). This CDR3 spans 18 amino acids. The germline V gene has CDR1 LGHDT and CDR2 YNNKEL (reference sequence). Trimming took off 3 bases at V and 2 bases at J, with 19 bases between the two ends. The CDR3 nucleotides read TGTGCCAGCAGCCAGTTGACCGGGAGAACCTTCAACACCGGGGAGCTGTTTTTT. As protein: CASSQLTGRTFNTGELFF.

This clone has a handful of counts. The chain is built from TRBV19 and TRBJ2-5, with 9 nucleotides matching TRBD1. CDR3 length equals 16 residues. J lost 3 bases, V lost 1 base, and 6 bases had no gene match. Germline V gene lookup returns CDR1 LNHDA and CDR2 SQIVND (reference sequence). The CDR3 DNA sequence: TGTGCCAGTAGTATAGTCCTGGGACAGGGTAAAGAGACCCAGTACTTC. It encodes CASSIVLGQGKETQYF.

V usage is TRBV3-1 (or the pseudogene TRBV3-2) and J usage is TRBJ1-4, with no clear D. In germline, CDR1 is LGHDT, CDR2 YNNKEL (reference sequence). Trimming left V 4 bases short and J 5 bases short, with 11 bases between. The CDR3 is made up of 14 amino acids. The DNA for the CDR3 is TGTGCCAGCAGCCCGCAGGTAACCAATGAAAAACTGTTTTTT. Translation: CASSPQVTNEKLFF.

CDR3 sequence: CAGSGGLNQPQHF. Here the CDR3 DNA reads TGTGCCGGCTCGGGAGGCCTCAATCAGCCCCAGCATTTT. The V call is TRBV30, the J call TRBJ1-5; D remains ambiguous. CDR3 length: 13 amino acids. CDR1 and CDR2 from the germline V gene are GTSNPN and SVGIG (reference sequence). V shed 8 bases and J shed 3 bases, with 14 bases lying between them. The whole variable domain, filled in from reference TRBV30 and TRBJ1-5, reads SQTIHQWPATLVQPVGSPLSLECTVEGTSNPNLYWYRQAAGRGLQLLFYSVGIGQISSEVPQNLSASRPQDRQFILSSKKLLLSDSGFYLCAGSGGLNQPQHFGDGTRLSIL.

This chain joins TRBV28 and TRBJ1-1; TRBD1 is a possible D gene (5 bases). Germline lookup yields CDR1 MDHEN and CDR2 SYDVKM. The CDR3 has 14 residues. V was trimmed by 0 bases and J by 8 bases, leaving 13 bases between them. The CDR3 loop is CASSLWRTRLEAFF. The CDR3 nucleotides read TGTGCCAGCAGTTTATGGCGGACACGTCTGGAAGCTTTCTTT.

This chain connects TRBV9 to TRBJ2-2; 7 nucleotides align to TRBD2. CDR3 size: 19 residues. Per the germline V gene, CDR1 is SGDLS and CDR2 is YYNGEE. Losses at the gene ends were 0 bases for V and 5 bases for J; bases not matched to a gene: 16. The CDR3 DNA sequence: TGTGCCAGCAGCGTAGCGCGGACTAGTAACTTTTGGGCAACCGGGGAGCTGTTTTTT. Protein: CASSVARTSNFWATGELFF.

V is TRBV19 and J is TRBJ2-3, with D perhaps matching TRBD2 (6 bases). CDR1 and CDR2 (germline): LNHDA, SQIVND (reference sequence). The CDR3 runs to 16 residues. The V end lost 3 bases, the J end lost 3 bases, and 16 bases lay between the germline ends. As DNA, the CDR3 is TGTGCCAGTAGTATTACTCTGGCGGGATTAACAGATACGCAGTATTTT. It encodes CASSITLAGLTDTQYF.

The rearrangement links TRBV29-1 to TRBJ2-1; 10 nucleotides line up with TRBD1. This CDR3 is built from 15 residues. The V and J ends lost 1 base and 8 bases, in that order; junction bases with no gene match: 8. The germline V gene encodes CDR1 SQVTM and CDR2 ANQGSEA. The CDR3 region is CSVEGGQGPLYEQFF. The CDR3 coding sequence is TGCAGCGTTGAAGGGGGACAGGGGCCCCTCTATGAGCAGTTCTTC.

This clone showed up just a few times. This chain uses TRBV28 with TRBJ1-1; weak D call: TRBD1 (5 bases). This CDR3 has 14 residues. Germline CDR1 and CDR2: MDHEN and SYDVKM. V was cut by 6 bases and J by 3 bases, with 14 bases left in between. CDR3 nucleotide sequence: TGTGCCAGCAGGACCCCCGGGGGGTACACTGAAGCTTTCTTT. This gives the protein CASRTPGGYTEAFF.

The chain carries TRBV5-1 and TRBJ2-7; D is possibly TRBD2 (6 bases). CDR3 length: 18 amino acids. The germline gives CDR1 SGHRS, CDR2 YFSETQ. The V gene lost 2 bases and the J gene lost 2 bases, with 23 bases spanning the gap. The CDR3 sequence is CASSLRAGTALGAYEQYF. CDR3 in DNA: TGCGCCAGCAGCTTACGAGCCGGGACTGCCCTCGGGGCCTACGAGCAGTACTTC.

This clone has a handful of counts. The rearrangement links TRBV5-6 to TRBJ2-7; 7 nucleotides match TRBD2. The CDR3 runs to 13 residues. V dropped 3 bases and J dropped 1; count of bases not matched to a gene: 1. Germline V CDR1 and CDR2: SGHDT, YYEEEE. The CDR3 nucleotides are TGTGCCAGCAGCTGGGGGGGTTCCTACGAGCAGTACTTC. This gives the protein CASSWGGSYEQYF.